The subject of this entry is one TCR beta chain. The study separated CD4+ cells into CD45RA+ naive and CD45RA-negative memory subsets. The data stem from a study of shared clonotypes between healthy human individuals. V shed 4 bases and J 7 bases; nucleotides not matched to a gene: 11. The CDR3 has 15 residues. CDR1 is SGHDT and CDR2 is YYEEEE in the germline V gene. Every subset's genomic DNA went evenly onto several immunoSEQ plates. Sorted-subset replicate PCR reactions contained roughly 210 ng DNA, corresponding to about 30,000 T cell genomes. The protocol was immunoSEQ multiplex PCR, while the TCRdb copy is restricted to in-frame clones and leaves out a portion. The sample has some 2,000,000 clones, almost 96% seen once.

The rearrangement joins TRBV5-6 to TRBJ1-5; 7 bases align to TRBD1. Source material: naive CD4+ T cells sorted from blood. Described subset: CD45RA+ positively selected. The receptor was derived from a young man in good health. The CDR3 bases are TGTGCCAGCAGCGCCCGGGACAGCGCCACGCAGCCCCAGCATTTT. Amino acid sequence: CASSARDSATQPQHF.